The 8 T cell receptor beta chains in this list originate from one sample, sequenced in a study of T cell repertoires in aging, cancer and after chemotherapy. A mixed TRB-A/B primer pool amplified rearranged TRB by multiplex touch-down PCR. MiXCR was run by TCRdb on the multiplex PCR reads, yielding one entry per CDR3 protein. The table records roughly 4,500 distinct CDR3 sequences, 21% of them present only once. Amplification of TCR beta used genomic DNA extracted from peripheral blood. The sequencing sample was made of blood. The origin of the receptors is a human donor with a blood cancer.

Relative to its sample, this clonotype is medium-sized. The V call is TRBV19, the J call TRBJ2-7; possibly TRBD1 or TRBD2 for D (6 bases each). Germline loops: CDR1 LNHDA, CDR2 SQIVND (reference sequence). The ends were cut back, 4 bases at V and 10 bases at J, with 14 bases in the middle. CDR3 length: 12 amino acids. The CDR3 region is CASSTIWGAQYF. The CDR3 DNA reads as TGTGCCAGTAGTACCATTTGGGGGGCACAGTACTTC.

The CDR3 sequence: CASSVLGGTNYNEQFF. The CDR3, as DNA: TGTGCCAGCAGTGTTCTGGGAGGGACTAACTACAATGAGCAGTTCTTC. The J gene is TRBJ2-1, the V gene TRBV2, with 7 bases lining up with TRBD2. From germline, CDR1 is SNHLY and CDR2 FYNNEI. The CDR3 covers 16 residues. V shed 4 bases and J 3 bases; nucleotides not matched to a gene: 9.

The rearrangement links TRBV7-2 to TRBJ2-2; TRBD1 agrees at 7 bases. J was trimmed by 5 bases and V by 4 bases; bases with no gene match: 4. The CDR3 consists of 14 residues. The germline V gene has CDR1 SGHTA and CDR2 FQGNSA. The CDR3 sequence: CASSSQGHTGELFF. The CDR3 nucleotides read TGTGCCAGCAGCTCACAGGGGCATACCGGGGAGCTGTTTTTT.

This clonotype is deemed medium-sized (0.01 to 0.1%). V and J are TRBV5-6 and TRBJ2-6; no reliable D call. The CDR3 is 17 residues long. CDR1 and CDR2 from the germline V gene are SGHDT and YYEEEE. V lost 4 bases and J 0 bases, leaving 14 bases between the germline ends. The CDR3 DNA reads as TGTGCCAGCAGCCGTGTACCAGCCCTCTCTGGGGCCAACGTCCTGACTTTC. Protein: CASSRVPALSGANVLTF.

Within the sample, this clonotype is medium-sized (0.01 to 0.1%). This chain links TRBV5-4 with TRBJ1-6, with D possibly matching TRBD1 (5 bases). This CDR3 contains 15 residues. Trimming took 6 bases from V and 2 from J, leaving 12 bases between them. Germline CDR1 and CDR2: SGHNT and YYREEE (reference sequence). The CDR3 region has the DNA TGTGCCAGCAACGGGAGGGGCGCCTATAATTCACCCCTCCACTTT. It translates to CASNGRGAYNSPLHF.

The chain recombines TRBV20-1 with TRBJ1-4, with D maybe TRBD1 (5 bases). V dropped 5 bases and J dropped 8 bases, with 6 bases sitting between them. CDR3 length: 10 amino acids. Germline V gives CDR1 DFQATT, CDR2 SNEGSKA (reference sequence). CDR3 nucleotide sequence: TGCAGTGCTCGACAGGAAAAACTGTTTTTT. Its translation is CSARQEKLFF.

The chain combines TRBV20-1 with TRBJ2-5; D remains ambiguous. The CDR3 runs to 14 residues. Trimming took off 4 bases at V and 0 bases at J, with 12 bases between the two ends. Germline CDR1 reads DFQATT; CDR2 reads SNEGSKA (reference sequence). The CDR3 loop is CSAKKGGDQETQYF. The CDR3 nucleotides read TGCAGTGCTAAGAAGGGCGGAGACCAAGAGACCCAGTACTTC.

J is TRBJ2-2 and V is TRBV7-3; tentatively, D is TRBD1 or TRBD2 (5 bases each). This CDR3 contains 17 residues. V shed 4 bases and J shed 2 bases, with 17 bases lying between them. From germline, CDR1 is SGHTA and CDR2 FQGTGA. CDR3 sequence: CASSWGSTRENTGELFF. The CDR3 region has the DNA TGTGCCAGCAGCTGGGGGTCAACGAGGGAAAACACCGGGGAGCTGTTTTTT.